This T cell receptor beta chain was found in a study of cytotoxic CD8 clonotypes in ibrutinib-treated CLL. Profiling relied on immunoSEQ multiplex PCR, and the TCRdb table lists in-frame clones only, not all of them. Among a few hundred thousand clones listed, over 60% were seen once. This clone was observed a handful of times. V lost 0 bases, J lost 3 bases, and 3 bases lay in between. Germline V gene sequence: CDR1 SQVTM, CDR2 ANQGSEA. This CDR3 comprises 11 residues. The sample was PBMCs, taken after 36 months of ibrutinib treatment. The chain couples TRBV29-1 to TRBJ2-7; D is unclear. The sequence came from a human donor with chronic lymphocytic leukemia. Here the CDR3 reads CSVEDRYEQYF. The CDR3 DNA follows: TGCAGCGTTGAAGATCGCTACGAGCAGTACTTC.